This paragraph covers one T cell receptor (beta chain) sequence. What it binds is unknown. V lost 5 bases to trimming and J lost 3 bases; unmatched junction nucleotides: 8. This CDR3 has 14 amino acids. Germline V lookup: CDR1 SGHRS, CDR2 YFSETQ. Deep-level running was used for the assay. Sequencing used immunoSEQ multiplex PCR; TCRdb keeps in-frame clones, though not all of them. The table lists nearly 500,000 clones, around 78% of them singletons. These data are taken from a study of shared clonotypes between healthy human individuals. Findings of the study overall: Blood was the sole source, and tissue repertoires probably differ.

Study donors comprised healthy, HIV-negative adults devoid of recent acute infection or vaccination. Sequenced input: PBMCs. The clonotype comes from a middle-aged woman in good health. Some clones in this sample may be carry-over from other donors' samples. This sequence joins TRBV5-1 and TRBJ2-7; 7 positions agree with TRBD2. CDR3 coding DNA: TGCGCCAGCAGACCCTTGACGGGAGGCTACGAGCAGTACTTC. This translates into CASRPLTGGYEQYF.